These 14 T cell receptor beta chains were sequenced from one sample in a study of beta chain features in type 1 diabetes. Isolated RNA was reverse transcribed in full, so expressed TCRB transcripts were sequenced. Repertoires were generated with immunoSEQ multiplex PCR, while TCRdb's copy carries only in-frame clones and drops some. The table has tens of thousands of clones, roughly 40% seen once. These receptors have no identified antigens. Points from the study as a whole: TCRB CDR3s from Type 1 diabetes patients were moderately but significantly shorter in all four CD4+ subsets.

The specimen was stem cell memory CD4+ T cells from blood. The receptors originated from a man aged 30 to 45 with type 1 diabetes.

The chain employs TRBV7-8 and TRBJ1-1; perhaps TRBD1 as D (5 bases). The germline CDR1 and CDR2 sequences are SGHVS and FQNEAQ. The CDR3 length is 17 residues. V was trimmed by 4 bases and J by 0 bases, leaving 18 bases between them. The CDR3 DNA reads TGTGCCAGCAGCTCATCGCGGGCGGGGCTCATGAACACTGAAGCTTTCTTT. It codes for CASSSSRAGLMNTEAFF. Full variable domain (remainder filled in from reference TRBV7-8 and TRBJ1-1): GAGVSQSPRYKVAKRGQDVALRCDPISGHVSLFWYQQALGQGPEFLTYFQNEAQLDKSGLPSDRFFAERPEGSVSTLKIQRTQQEDSAVYLCASSSSRAGLMNTEAFFGQGTRLTVV.

V usage is TRBV20-1 and J usage is TRBJ1-2; unclear D gene. The CDR3 length is 9 residues. Per the germline V gene, CDR1 is DFQATT and CDR2 is SNEGSKA (reference sequence). The V and J ends lost 7 bases and 4 bases respectively, with 4 bases between them. The CDR3 region is CSVLYGYTF. CDR3 DNA: TGCAGTGTCCTCTATGGCTACACCTTC.

The V gene is TRBV19, the J gene TRBJ2-7; 7 nucleotides agree with TRBD2. The CDR3 covers 16 residues. The V and J ends lost 1 base and 9 bases, in that order; junction bases with no gene match: 15. CDR1 LNHDA and CDR2 SQIVND come from the germline V gene (reference sequence). The CDR3 DNA is TGTGCCAGTAGTATAGGCGTGGGAGGGAGCAAAACGATGCAGTACTTC. Its protein is CASSIGVGGSKTMQYF.

The J gene is TRBJ2-5, the V gene TRBV30; tentatively, D is TRBD2 (5 bases). Germline V CDR1 and CDR2: GTSNPN, SVGIG (reference sequence). The CDR3 extends over 13 amino acids. Trimming pared 1 base from V and 3 bases from J, leaving 9 bases between. For the CDR3, the DNA is TGTGCCTGGAGTGGAGGAGCGGAAGAGACCCAGTACTTC. Amino acid sequence: CAWSGGAEETQYF.

The sample holds a few counts of this clone. The chain links TRBV9 to TRBJ2-7, with 9 nucleotides matching TRBD1. The germline V gene encodes CDR1 SGDLS and CDR2 YYNGEE. Trimming at V came to 4 bases and at J to 2 bases, leaving 10 bases not matched to a gene. The CDR3 is 16 residues long. In DNA form, the CDR3 reads TGTGCCAGCAGCCCTCACTCGGGACAGGGAACCTACGAGCAGTACTTC. As protein: CASSPHSGQGTYEQYF. The full variable domain, its missing parts supplied by reference TRBV9 and TRBJ2-7, is DSGVTQTPKHLITATGQRVTLRCSPRSGDLSVYWYQQSLDQGLQFLIQYYNGEERAKGNILERFSAQQFPDLHSELNLSSLELGDSALYFCASSPHSGQGTYEQYFGPGTRLTVT.

A few counts support this clone. The V call is TRBV10-2, the J call TRBJ2-7; D remains ambiguous. There are 13 residues in the CDR3. CDR1 is WSHSY, CDR2 SAAADI, per germline. V was clipped by 2 bases and J by 1 base, with 6 bases between them. DNA of the CDR3: TGCGCCAGCAGTGAGGGCTCGTCCTACGAGCAGTACTTC. Protein: CASSEGSSYEQYF.

The rearrangement joins TRBV9 to TRBJ1-2, with a tentative D call TRBD1 (6 bases). CDR1 and CDR2 (germline): SGDLS, YYNGEE. The germline V and J ends were trimmed by 4 bases and 2 bases, with 15 bases remaining between them. The CDR3 contains 15 residues. CDR3 residues: CASSLRQVSNYGYTF. The CDR3 coding sequence is TGTGCCAGCAGCCTACGACAGGTTTCGAACTATGGCTACACCTTC. The full variable domain, with the rest looked up from reference TRBV9 and TRBJ1-2, is DSGVTQTPKHLITATGQRVTLRCSPRSGDLSVYWYQQSLDQGLQFLIQYYNGEERAKGNILERFSAQQFPDLHSELNLSSLELGDSALYFCASSLRQVSNYGYTFGSGTRLTVV.

The V gene is TRBV29-1, the J gene TRBJ1-5, with 9 bases that match TRBD1. Trimming cost V 4 bases and J 4 bases; bases outside gene matches: 11. The CDR3 consists of 16 residues. Looked up from germline, CDR1 is SQVTM and CDR2 is ANQGSEA. The CDR3 here is CSVVFGTGFVNQPQHF. CDR3 DNA: TGCAGCGTTGTTTTTGGGACAGGGTTTGTGAATCAGCCCCAGCATTTT.

This rearrangement joins TRBV18 to TRBJ1-5; D gene unclear. The germline V gene encodes CDR1 KGHSH and CDR2 LQKENI. Between the trimmed V and J ends, which lost 6 bases and 3 bases, there was a span of 12 bases. This CDR3 is 14 amino acids long. The CDR3 sequence is CASSQVRDNQPQHF. The CDR3 nucleotides read TGTGCCAGCTCGCAGGTGAGAGACAATCAGCCCCAGCATTTT.

This sequence joins TRBV19 and TRBJ1-5, with D hard to call. Between the trimmed V and J ends, which lost 2 bases and 3 bases, there was a span of 5 bases. CDR1 and CDR2 (germline): LNHDA, SQIVND (reference sequence). CDR3 length: 13 amino acids. CDR3 amino acids: CASSIRYNQPQHF. The CDR3 region has the DNA TGTGCCAGTAGTATACGGTACAATCAGCCCCAGCATTTT.

This clone has a single count. The chain is built from TRBV7-8 and TRBJ2-3, with TRBD1 matching over 7 bases. This CDR3 is built from 12 residues. The V segment lost 9 bases and the J segment 1 base; nucleotides outside the gene matches: 1. Germline V gene sequence: CDR1 SGHVS, CDR2 FQNEAQ. CDR3 in amino acids: CASGQGTDTQYF. The CDR3 DNA is TGTGCCAGTGGACAGGGCACAGATACGCAGTATTTT.

This clone occurred a few times. This chain links TRBV5-1 with TRBJ1-2; TRBD1 matches at 10 bases. Germline V lookup: CDR1 SGHRS, CDR2 YFSETQ. Losses at the gene ends were 0 bases for V and 8 bases for J; bases not matched to a gene: 7. The CDR3 is made up of 15 amino acids. CDR3 sequence reads: CASSLAGTGDYGYTF. Here the CDR3 DNA reads TGCGCCAGCAGCTTGGCCGGGACAGGGGATTACGGCTACACCTTC.

The chain employs TRBV11-2 and TRBJ2-2; D gene ambiguous. V shed 5 bases and J shed 0 bases, with 19 bases lying between them. Per the germline V gene, CDR1 is SGHAT and CDR2 is FQNNGV. The CDR3 runs 18 residues. CDR3 region: CASSGSLWASANTGELFF. The CDR3 DNA reads as TGTGCCAGCAGCGGAAGCTTGTGGGCATCAGCGAACACCGGGGAGCTGTTTTTT.

This chain links TRBV30 with TRBJ2-7; D not resolved. The V end was cut by 4 bases, the J end by 2 bases, with 6 bases between. Germline CDR1 reads GTSNPN; CDR2 reads SVGIG (reference sequence). This CDR3 region has 11 residues. CDR3 DNA: TGTGCCTGGACGAGCACCTACGAGCAGTACTTC. It codes for CAWTSTYEQYF.